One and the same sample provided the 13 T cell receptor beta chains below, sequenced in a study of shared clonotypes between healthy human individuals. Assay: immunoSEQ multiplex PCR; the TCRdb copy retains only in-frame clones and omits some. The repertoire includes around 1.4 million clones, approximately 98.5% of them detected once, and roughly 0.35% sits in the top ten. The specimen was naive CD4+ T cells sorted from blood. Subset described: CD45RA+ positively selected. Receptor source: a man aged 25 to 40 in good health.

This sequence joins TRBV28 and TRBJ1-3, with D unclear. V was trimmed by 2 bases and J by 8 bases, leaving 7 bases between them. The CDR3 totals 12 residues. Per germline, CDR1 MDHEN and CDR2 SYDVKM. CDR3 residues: CASSLMTDTIYF. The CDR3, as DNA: TGTGCCAGCAGTTTAATGACGGACACCATATATTTT.

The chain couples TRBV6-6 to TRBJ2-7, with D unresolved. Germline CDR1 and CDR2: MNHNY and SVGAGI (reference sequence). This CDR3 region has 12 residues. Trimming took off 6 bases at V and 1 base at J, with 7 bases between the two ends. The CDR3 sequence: CASSQTSYEQYF. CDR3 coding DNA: TGTGCCAGCAGCCAAACTTCCTACGAGCAGTACTTC.

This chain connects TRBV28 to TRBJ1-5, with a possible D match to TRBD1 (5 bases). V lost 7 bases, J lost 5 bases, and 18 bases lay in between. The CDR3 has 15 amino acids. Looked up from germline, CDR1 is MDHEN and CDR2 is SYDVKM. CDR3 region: CASTDGTRAHQPQHF. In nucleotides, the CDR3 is TGTGCCAGCACCGACGGGACGCGAGCACATCAGCCCCAGCATTTT.

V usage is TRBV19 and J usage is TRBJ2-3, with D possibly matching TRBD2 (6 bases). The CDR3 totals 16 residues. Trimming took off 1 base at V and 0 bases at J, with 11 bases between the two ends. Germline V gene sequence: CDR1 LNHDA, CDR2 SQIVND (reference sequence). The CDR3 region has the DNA TGTGCCAGTAGTATAGTAGGCGGGATAAGCACAGATACGCAGTATTTT. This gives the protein CASSIVGGISTDTQYF.

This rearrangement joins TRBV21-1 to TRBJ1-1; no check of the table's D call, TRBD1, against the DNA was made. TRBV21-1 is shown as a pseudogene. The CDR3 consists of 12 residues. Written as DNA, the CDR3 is TGTGCCAGCAACAGGAAGAACACTGAAGCTTTCTTT. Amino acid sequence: CASNRKNTEAFF.

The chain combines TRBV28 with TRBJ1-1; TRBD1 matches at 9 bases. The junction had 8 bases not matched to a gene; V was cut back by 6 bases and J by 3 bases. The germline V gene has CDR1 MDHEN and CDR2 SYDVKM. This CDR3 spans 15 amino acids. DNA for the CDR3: TGTGCCAGCAGGACCGGGACAGGGTGGCACACTGAAGCTTTCTTT. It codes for CASRTGTGWHTEAFF.

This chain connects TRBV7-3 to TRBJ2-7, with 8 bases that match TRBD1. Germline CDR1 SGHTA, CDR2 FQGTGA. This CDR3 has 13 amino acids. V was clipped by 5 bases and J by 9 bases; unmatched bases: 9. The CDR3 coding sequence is TGTGCCAGCAGCCGGACAGGGATATTAGGGCAGTACTTC. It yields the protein CASSRTGILGQYF.

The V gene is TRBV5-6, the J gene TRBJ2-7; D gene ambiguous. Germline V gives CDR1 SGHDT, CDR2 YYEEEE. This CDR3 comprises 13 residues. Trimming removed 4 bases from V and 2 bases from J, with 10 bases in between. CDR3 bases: TGTGCCAGCAGCCGGACGTCAACCTACGAGCAGTACTTC. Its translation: CASSRTSTYEQYF. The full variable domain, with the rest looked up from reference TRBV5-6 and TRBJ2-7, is DAGVTQSPTHLIKTRGQQVTLRCSPKSGHDTVSWYQQALGQGPQFIFQYYEEEERQRGNFPDRFSGHQFPNYSSELNVNALLLGDSALYLCASSRTSTYEQYFGPGTRLTVT.

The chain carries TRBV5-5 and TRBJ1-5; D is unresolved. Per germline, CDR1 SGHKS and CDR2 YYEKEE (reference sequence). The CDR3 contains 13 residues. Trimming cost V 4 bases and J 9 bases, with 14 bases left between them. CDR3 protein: CASSPSASRPQHF. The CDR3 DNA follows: TGTGCCAGCAGCCCGAGCGCGTCCCGGCCCCAGCATTTT.

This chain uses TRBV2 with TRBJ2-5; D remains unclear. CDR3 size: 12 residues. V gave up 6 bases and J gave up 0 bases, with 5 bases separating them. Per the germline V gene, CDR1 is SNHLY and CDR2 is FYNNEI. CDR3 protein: CASSRNQETQYF. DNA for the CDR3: TGTGCCAGCAGCCGAAACCAAGAGACCCAGTACTTC.

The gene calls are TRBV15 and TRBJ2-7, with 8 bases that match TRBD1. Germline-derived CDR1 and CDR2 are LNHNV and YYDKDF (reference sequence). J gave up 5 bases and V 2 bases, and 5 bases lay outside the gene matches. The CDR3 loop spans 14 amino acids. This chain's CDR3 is CATSRPGQAHEQYF. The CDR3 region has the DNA TGTGCCACCAGCAGACCGGGACAGGCCCACGAGCAGTACTTC.

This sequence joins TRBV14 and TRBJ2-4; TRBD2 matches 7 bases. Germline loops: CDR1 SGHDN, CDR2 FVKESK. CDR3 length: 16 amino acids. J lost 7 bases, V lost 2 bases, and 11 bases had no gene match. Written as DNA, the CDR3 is TGTGCCAGCAGCCAAAGTGGCCCAGCGGGATGGAACATTCAGTACTTC. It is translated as CASSQSGPAGWNIQYF.

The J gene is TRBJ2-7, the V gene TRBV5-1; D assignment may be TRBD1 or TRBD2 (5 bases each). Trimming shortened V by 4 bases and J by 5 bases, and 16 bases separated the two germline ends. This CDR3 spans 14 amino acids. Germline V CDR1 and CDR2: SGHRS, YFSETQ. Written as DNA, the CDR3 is TGCGCCAGCAGCCTGCCGGGGCGGCCTGACGAGCAGTACTTC. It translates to CASSLPGRPDEQYF.